This TCR beta chain is drawn from a study of OX40 agonist ivuxolimab in advanced cancers. Notes on the study in general: Partial responders at 0.1-3.0 mg/kg had among the lowest clonal expansion. The antigens recognized by the expanded peripheral T cells, that is their antigen specificity, were not determined.

Germline V gene data show CDR1 as LNHDA and CDR2 as SQIVND (reference sequence). Trimming removed 5 bases from V and 1 base from J, with 11 bases in between. CDR3 size: 14 residues. Assay: immunoSEQ multiplex PCR; the TCRdb copy retains only in-frame clones and omits some. The sample includes 98,000 or so clones, approximately 91% of them seen just once. Worth noting for this clone: The antigen is unknown.

V usage is TRBV19 and J usage is TRBJ1-1; possible D gene TRBD1, 5 bases. The material was CD4+ or CD8+ T cells sorted from blood, obtained in a trial of the OX40 agonist ivuxolimab. The sequence came from an adult with an advanced solid tumor such as melanoma, head and neck, liver or kidney cancer. CDR3 DNA: TGTGCCAGTAGTGCAGGGCAGGGGAACACTGAAGCTTTCTTT. This codes for CASSAGQGNTEAFF. The variable domain in full, with the rest retrieved from reference TRBV19 and TRBJ1-1, is DGGITQSPKYLFRKEGQNVTLSCEQNLNHDAMYWYRQDPGQGLRLIYYSQIVNDFQKGDIAEGYSVSREKKESFPLTVTSAQKNPTAFYLCASSAGQGNTEAFFGQGTRLTVV.